This TCR beta chain was sequenced for a study of cytomegalovirus exposure and HLA in healthy donors. Study observations and caveats: The study recorded 150 to 200 TCR beta chains that were cytomegalovirus-associated. Donors were assumed by presence/absence analyses to have roughly uniform sequencing depth.

This CDR3 is 14 amino acids long. With 0 bases removed from V and 2 bases from J, the gap between germline ends came to 8 bases. Per germline, CDR1 MGHRA and CDR2 YSYEKL. The PCR employed 60 Vbeta primers together with 13 Jbeta primers. The assay was immunoSEQ multiplex PCR, and TCRdb's table has in-frame clones only and misses some. This listing includes just over 80,000 clones. Of note for this clone: Antigen: not known.

The receptor was isolated from a woman aged 30 to 39 in good health and CMV-seronegative. The chain links TRBV4-1 to TRBJ2-7, with D unclear. Sequencing was done on a sample of PBMCs. The CDR3, as DNA: TGCGCCAGCAGCCAAGATACCAGCGCCTACGAGCAGTACTTC. This encodes CASSQDTSAYEQYF.